Each of the 13 T cell receptor beta chains below was sequenced from the same sample in a study of CD8 T cells in ankylosing spondylitis. TCRdb independently ran MiXCR on the 5' RACE reads; one entry per CDR3 protein. The sample has over 30,000 distinct CDR3 sequences, 16% seen once. Input material: blood. Every receptor here comes from a male donor with ankylosing spondylitis or in good health (not recorded which).

The gene calls are TRBV29-1 and TRBJ2-3; perhaps D is TRBD1 or TRBD2 (5 bases each). Germline V gives CDR1 SQVTM, CDR2 ANQGSEA. Trimming left V 6 bases short and J 4 bases short, with 14 bases between. The CDR3 length is 13 residues. The DNA for the CDR3 is TGCAGCGTGAGTGGGGGTCGTCCAGATACGCAGTATTTT. It yields the protein CSVSGGRPDTQYF.

This clonotype was seen only a few times. In nucleotides, the CDR3 is TGTGCCAGCAGCCGTATCTCCTGGGAGACCCAGTACTTC. Translating it yields CASSRISWETQYF. The chain joins TRBV7-2 to TRBJ2-5; D is uncertain. Germline lookup yields CDR1 SGHTA and CDR2 FQGNSA. The V and J ends lost 5 bases and 5 bases respectively, with 12 bases between them. The CDR3 spans 13 residues.

The chain joins TRBV7-6 to TRBJ2-7; 12 bases line up with TRBD2. Germline V gene data show CDR1 as SGHVS and CDR2 as FNYEAQ. This CDR3 comprises 14 residues. Trimming took 4 bases from V and 7 from J; bases not matched to a gene: 5. CDR3 nucleotides: TGTGCCAGCAGCTCAACTGGGACTAGCGGGGAGCAGTACGTC. Protein sequence: CASSSTGTSGEQYV.

The chain uses TRBV12-3 or TRBV12-4 and TRBJ1-1, with 8 bases lining up with TRBD1. The CDR3 extends over 14 amino acids. V was pared by 5 bases and J by 6 bases, with 8 bases of the junction left unmatched. The CDR3: CASSRTGPMAEAFF. The CDR3 bases are TGTGCCAGCAGTCGGACAGGGCCAATGGCTGAAGCTTTCTTT.

The chain carries TRBV27 and TRBJ2-5; D is perhaps TRBD1 (6 bases). V lost 5 bases and J 5 bases, leaving 15 bases between the germline ends. The CDR3 has 14 amino acids. Germline V lookup: CDR1 MNHEY, CDR2 SMNVEV (reference sequence). CDR3 DNA sequence: TGTGCCAGCAGTGACAGGCCCATGATGGAGACCCAGTACTTC. The encoded protein is CASSDRPMMETQYF.

There are many counts of this clonotype. The V gene is TRBV5-1, the J gene TRBJ2-2; D uncertain. The ends were cut back, 8 bases at V and 6 bases at J, with 20 bases in the middle. CDR3 size: 15 residues. Germline V gives CDR1 SGHRS, CDR2 YFSETQ. As DNA, the CDR3 is TGCGCCAGTGGGCCGACCCTCCTGGACGCCGGGGAGCTGTTTTTT. Encoded protein: CASGPTLLDAGELFF.

This chain links TRBV7-9 with TRBJ1-4; no definite D call. V lost 4 bases and J 0 bases, leaving 15 bases between the germline ends. CDR3 length equals 17 residues. CDR1 and CDR2 from the germline V gene are SEHNR and FQNEAQ (reference sequence). The CDR3, as DNA: TGTGCCAGCAGCTCCCTCGCGGACCCTGCAACTAATGAAAAACTGTTTTTT. Translated: CASSSLADPATNEKLFF.

The V call is TRBV6-5, the J call TRBJ2-4; D not resolved. Germline V gene lookup returns CDR1 MNHEY and CDR2 SVGAGI. Trimming left V 6 bases short and J 7 bases short, with 16 bases between. The CDR3 is made up of 14 amino acids. The CDR3 coding sequence is TGTGCCAGCAGATCTCCGGGTACCCAGAACATTCAGTACTTC. Its protein product is CASRSPGTQNIQYF.

The V gene is TRBV29-1, the J gene TRBJ1-4, with a weak D call TRBD1 (5 bases). Germline V gene sequence: CDR1 SQVTM, CDR2 ANQGSEA. V lost 7 bases and J lost 6, with 12 bases in between. This CDR3 is built from 12 residues. The CDR3 sequence: CSAQGLDEKLFF. In DNA form, the CDR3 reads TGCAGCGCCCAGGGCCTGGATGAAAAACTGTTTTTT.

A few counts support this clonotype. The gene calls are TRBV7-2 and TRBJ2-1; D might be TRBD2 (5 bases). Trimming took 7 bases from V and 7 from J, leaving 14 bases between them. Looked up from germline, CDR1 is SGHTA and CDR2 is FQGNSA. The CDR3 contains 13 residues. CDR3 sequence reads: CASKPGVWNEQFF. For the CDR3, the DNA is TGTGCCAGCAAACCCGGGGTGTGGAATGAGCAGTTCTTC. Using reference TRBV7-2 and TRBJ2-1 for the parts outside the CDR3, the full variable domain is GAGVSQSPSNKVTEKGKDVELRCDPISGHTALYWYRQSLGQGLEFLIYFQGNSAPDKSGLPSDRFSAERTGGSVSTLTIQRTQQEDSAVYLCASKPGVWNEQFFGPGTRLTVL.

This clonotype has more than one count but fewer than ten. The chain uses TRBV3-1 and TRBJ1-1; D gene uncertain. The CDR3 length is 14 residues. Germline values: CDR1 LGHDT, CDR2 YNNKEL (reference sequence). V was clipped by 0 bases and J by 7 bases, with 12 bases between them. The CDR3: CASSQDYSRIEAFF. The CDR3 region has the DNA TGTGCCAGCAGCCAAGATTATTCGAGGATTGAAGCTTTCTTT. Full variable domain (remainder filled in from reference TRBV3-1 and TRBJ1-1): DTAVSQTPKYLVTQMGNDKSIKCEQNLGHDTMYWYKQDSKKFLKIMFSYNNKELIINETVPNRFSPKSPDKAHLNLHINSLELGDSAVYFCASSQDYSRIEAFFGQGTRLTVV.

This clonotype was picked up a small number of times. The rearrangement links TRBV12-3 or TRBV12-4 to TRBJ1-2; 9 bases line up with TRBD1. V lost 6 bases, J lost 10 bases, and 3 bases stayed unmatched. CDR3 length: 11 amino acids. Written as DNA, the CDR3 is TGTGCCAGCAGGACAGGGGGGCACTACACCTTC. It encodes CASRTGGHYTF.

This clonotype has a handful of counts. This chain connects TRBV5-1 to TRBJ1-1; D uncertain. Germline CDR1 SGHRS, CDR2 YFSETQ. This CDR3 region has 14 residues. Trimming removed 0 bases at V and 7 bases at J, with 13 bases between. In DNA form, the CDR3 reads TGCGCCAGCAGCTTGGTATCGGGATCGGTTGAAGCTTTCTTT. Translation gives CASSLVSGSVEAFF.